Below, one T cell receptor (beta chain) is given with its context. Its antigen remains unknown. The sample originates from a study of cytomegalovirus exposure and HLA in healthy donors. Study findings and constraints: Researchers reported in a later analysis that a missense DCLRE1C variant was tied to TCR beta V- and J-gene trimming.

This PCR relied on a set of 60 Vbeta primers and 13 Jbeta primers. How the authors handled the data: About 10 million shared chains were among the roughly 80 million unique TCR beta chains that a later analysis counted. TCRdb's table, derived via immunoSEQ multiplex PCR, lists solely in-frame clones and lacks some. Clone size and V and J calls were adopted from that table, with D and trimming inferred from the DNA. The table lists about 55,000 clones, around 78% of them singletons. Germline trimming cut 0 bases from V and 2 bases from J; bases unmatched to any gene: 3. Germline loops: CDR1 SGHRS, CDR2 YFSETQ. This CDR3 comprises 15 residues.

This receptor was taken from a female donor in good health and CMV-seronegative. Sequencing was performed on PBMCs. The gene calls are TRBV5-1 and TRBJ2-3; TRBD2 matches at 7 bases. The CDR3: CASSLVGLVTDTQYF. For the CDR3, the DNA is TGCGCCAGCAGCTTGGTTGGACTAGTCACAGATACGCAGTATTTT.